The 18 T cell receptor beta chains given below trace back to one sample, sequenced in a study of T cells in localized non-small cell lung cancer. TCRdb keeps only in-frame clones here, not all; method: immunoSEQ multiplex PCR. The table has fewer than 100,000 clones, 75% to 85% seen once; the top ten hold 8% to 10%. This material consisted of peripheral blood, taken before any cancer treatment. The origin of the receptors is a female donor over 55 with stage I lung adenocarcinoma.

The gene calls are TRBV5-4 and TRBJ1-1; D possibly corresponds to TRBD1 (6 bases). Trimming pared 2 bases from V and 5 bases from J, leaving 13 bases between. CDR1 SGHNT and CDR2 YYREEE come from the germline V gene (reference sequence). This CDR3 comprises 14 residues. CDR3 sequence: CASSLGRGNTEAFF. The CDR3, as DNA: TGTGCCAGCAGCTTAGGCAGGGGAAATACTGAAGCTTTCTTT.

The chain combines TRBV19 with TRBJ2-2; 8 bases map to TRBD1. There are 15 residues in the CDR3. The germline V gene encodes CDR1 LNHDA and CDR2 SQIVND (reference sequence). Trimming took 4 bases from V and 7 from J; bases not matched to a gene: 8. CDR3 residues: CASSNRDRRVGELFF. The CDR3, as DNA: TGTGCCAGTAGTAATCGGGACAGGAGGGTCGGGGAGCTGTTTTTT.

The rearrangement uses TRBV21-1 and TRBJ2-7; the D call in the table, TRBD2, was not verified against the DNA. TRBV21-1 is reported as a pseudogene. The CDR3 has 14 residues. CDR3 amino acids: CASRRTRFLYEQYF. The CDR3, as DNA: TGTGCCAGCAGGAGAACTAGGTTCCTCTACGAGCAGTACTTC.

The chain couples TRBV2 to TRBJ1-1, with TRBD1 matching 9 bases. The length of the CDR3 is 19 residues. Looked up from germline, CDR1 is SNHLY and CDR2 is FYNNEI. V gave up 5 bases and J gave up 1 base; unmatched junction bases: 17. The CDR3 region is CASSRTRAGTGRENTEAFF. The CDR3 region has the DNA TGTGCCAGCAGTAGAACGAGGGCCGGGACAGGGAGGGAGAACACTGAAGCTTTCTTT.

The chain links TRBV7-8 to TRBJ1-1, with D unclear. Trimming shortened V by 4 bases and J by 11 bases, and 20 bases separated the two germline ends. There are 14 residues in the CDR3. Germline CDR1 reads SGHVS; CDR2 reads FQNEAQ. CDR3 protein: CASSSIVLDATAFF. The DNA of the CDR3 is TGTGCCAGCAGCTCCATTGTATTAGATGCTACGGCTTTCTTT.

This chain uses TRBV19 with TRBJ1-2; D is undetermined. V shed 6 bases and J shed 2 bases, with 7 bases lying between them. This CDR3 has 12 residues. Germline V gene sequence: CDR1 LNHDA, CDR2 SQIVND (reference sequence). The CDR3 here is CASRSNNYGYTF. The CDR3 bases are TGTGCCAGTAGAAGTAACAACTATGGCTACACCTTC.

The rearrangement links TRBV19 to TRBJ1-1; no clear D gene. CDR1 is LNHDA and CDR2 is SQIVND in the germline V gene (reference sequence). V lost 0 bases and J lost 4, with 3 bases in between. This CDR3 has 12 residues. CDR3 in DNA: TGTGCCAGTAGTATAGACAGCACTGAAGCTTTCTTT. Translation gives CASSIDSTEAFF. The full variable domain, its missing parts supplied by reference TRBV19 and TRBJ1-1, is DGGITQSPKYLFRKEGQNVTLSCEQNLNHDAMYWYRQDPGQGLRLIYYSQIVNDFQKGDIAEGYSVSREKKESFPLTVTSAQKNPTAFYLCASSIDSTEAFFGQGTRLTVV.

The genes are TRBV5-1 and TRBJ1-3; no firm D call. Trimming shortened V by 2 bases and J by 0 bases, and 9 bases separated the two germline ends. Germline V gene data show CDR1 as SGHRS and CDR2 as YFSETQ. The CDR3 extends over 15 amino acids. CDR3 sequence (DNA): TGCGCCAGCAGCTTAAACAGCCACTCTGGAAACACCATATATTTT. This gives the protein CASSLNSHSGNTIYF.

The genes are TRBV10-3 and TRBJ1-2; 7 nucleotides agree with TRBD1. The CDR3 totals 15 residues. CDR1 and CDR2 from the germline V gene are ENHRY and SYGVKD. After removal of 3 bases from V and 7 bases from J, the junction contained 11 bases not matched to a gene. CDR3 protein: CAISDYRGSLIGYTF. CDR3 nucleotide sequence: TGTGCCATCAGTGACTACAGGGGATCCTTAATTGGCTACACCTTC.

This clone counts as medium-sized. The chain combines TRBV9 with TRBJ2-2, with 8 bases identical to TRBD1. The ends lost 3 bases at V and 5 bases at J; junction bases unmatched: 3. CDR1 SGDLS and CDR2 YYNGEE come from the germline V gene. CDR3 length: 14 residues. The chain's CDR3 is CASSGRTGTGELFF. The CDR3 DNA sequence: TGTGCCAGCAGCGGAAGGACAGGGACCGGGGAGCTGTTTTTT.

The gene calls are TRBV25-1 and TRBJ2-5; 7 bases are a match to TRBD2. CDR1 is MGHDK and CDR2 is SYGVNS in the germline V gene. The CDR3 has 14 amino acids. V lost 3 bases to trimming and J lost 5 bases; unmatched junction nucleotides: 6. CDR3 protein: CASSDRGRGETQYF. The DNA for the CDR3 is TGTGCCAGCAGTGATCGCGGGAGAGGTGAGACCCAGTACTTC. The full variable domain, with the rest looked up from reference TRBV25-1 and TRBJ2-5, is EADIYQTPRYLVIGTGKKITLECSQTMGHDKMYWYQQDPGMELHLIHYSYGVNSTEKGDLSSESTVSRIRTEHFPLTLESARPSHTSQYLCASSDRGRGETQYFGPGTRLLVL.

This clone was seen ten or more times. The V and J genes are TRBV2 and TRBJ2-6, with D uncertain. Germline V gives CDR1 SNHLY, CDR2 FYNNEI. Trimming shortened V by 3 bases and J by 0 bases, and 6 bases separated the two germline ends. The CDR3 loop spans 15 amino acids. The CDR3 is CASSDWASGANVLTF. CDR3 DNA sequence: TGTGCCAGCAGTGACTGGGCCTCTGGGGCCAACGTCCTGACTTTC.

This chain uses TRBV28 with TRBJ1-5, with TRBD1 as a possible D gene (5 bases). The CDR3 spans 15 residues. Trimming took off 4 bases at V and 0 bases at J, with 10 bases between the two ends. Germline CDR1 and CDR2: MDHEN and SYDVKM. The CDR3 coding sequence is TGTGCCAGCAGTTGGCGACAGTCTAGCAATCAGCCCCAGCATTTT. The encoded protein is CASSWRQSSNQPQHF.

This clone has a handful of counts. The rearrangement links TRBV11-1 to TRBJ2-4; D gene unclear. V lost 5 bases to trimming and J lost 6 bases, with 11 bases between them. This CDR3 spans 13 amino acids. Germline-derived CDR1 and CDR2 are SGHAT and FQDESV (reference sequence). This CDR3 is CASSPIRGNIQYF. CDR3 nucleotide sequence: TGTGCCAGCAGCCCGATCAGAGGAAACATTCAGTACTTC. The whole variable domain, remainder taken from reference TRBV11-1 and TRBJ2-4, is EAEVAQSPRYKITEKSQAVAFWCDPISGHATLYWYRQILGQGPELLVQFQDESVVDDSQLPKDRFSAERLKGVDSTLKIQPAELGDSAMYLCASSPIRGNIQYFGAGTRLSVL.

This clone was counted only a few times. The chain joins TRBV4-3 to TRBJ2-7, with D possibly TRBD1 on 5 matching bases. The length of the CDR3 is 15 residues. V was shortened by 3 bases and J by 2 bases, with 14 bases between the two germline ends. The germline V gene has CDR1 LGHNA and CDR2 YSLEER. The CDR3 protein is CASSQMPGNTYEQYF. The CDR3 nucleotides read TGCGCCAGCAGCCAGATGCCAGGGAACACCTACGAGCAGTACTTC.

The chain has TRBV12-5 and TRBJ2-1; no clear D gene. V lost 1 base, J lost 0 bases, and 7 bases lay in between. This CDR3 region has 15 residues. Per the germline V gene, CDR1 is LGHNT and CDR2 is FRNRAP. The CDR3: CASGLGLHSYNEQFF. The CDR3 nucleotides are TGTGCTAGTGGTTTGGGGCTGCACTCCTACAATGAGCAGTTCTTC.

Comments on this clone: A clone one base away is much larger, so this may be a read error. At the DNA level, this CDR3 is encoded by other sequences in the same sample as well. The V gene is TRBV7-2, the J gene TRBJ2-1; D may match TRBD1 or TRBD2 (5 bases each). Trimming left V 1 base short and J 2 bases short, with 9 bases between. The CDR3 runs to 15 residues. Germline V lookup: CDR1 SGHTA, CDR2 FQGNSA. For the CDR3, the DNA is TGTGCCAGCAGCTTAGGAACGGGACCCTACAATGAGCAGTTCTTC. This translates into CASSLGTGPYNEQFF.

The gene calls are TRBV30 and TRBJ1-4; the D gene is possibly TRBD1 (6 bases). V shed 2 bases and J shed 8 bases, with 12 bases lying between them. CDR1 is GTSNPN and CDR2 is SVGIG in the germline V gene (reference sequence). This CDR3 region has 13 residues. The CDR3 DNA reads TGTGCCTGGAGTCGGGCAGGGGTCGAAAAACTGTTTTTT. Protein: CAWSRAGVEKLFF.